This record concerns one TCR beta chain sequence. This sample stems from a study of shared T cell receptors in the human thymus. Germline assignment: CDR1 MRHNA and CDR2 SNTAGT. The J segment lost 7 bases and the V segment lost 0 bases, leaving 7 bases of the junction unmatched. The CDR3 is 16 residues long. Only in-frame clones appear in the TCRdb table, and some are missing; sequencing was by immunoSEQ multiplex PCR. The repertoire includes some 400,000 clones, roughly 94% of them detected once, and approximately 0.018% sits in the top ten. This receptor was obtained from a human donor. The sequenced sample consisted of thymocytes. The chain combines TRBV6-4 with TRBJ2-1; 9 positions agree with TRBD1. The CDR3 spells CASSDSRDRVVNEQFF. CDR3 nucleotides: TGTGCCAGCAGTGACTCCCGGGACAGGGTCGTAAATGAGCAGTTCTTC.